This T cell receptor (beta chain) was identified in a study of CD8+CD57+ T cells in acquired aplastic anemia. As for the study in general: DNA per sorted CD4+ or CD8+ sample ranged about 0.17 to 27.4 ug, averaging 3.2 ug. Mean read depth for CD4+ cells from healthy donors was 10 million to 14 million. Study outcomes and limitations: No significant patient-versus-control difference appeared in CD8+ Simpson's diversity. Sharing between patients and controls was observed for some 27 CD8+ CDR3 sequences.

Profiles of TCR beta VDJ and CDR3 were generated from a genomic DNA template. MiXCR, applied by TCRdb to the reads, yields one record per CDR3 protein. The repertoire holds about 210,000 distinct CDR3 sequences, with approximately 60% as singletons. As regards this clonotype: Its target is unknown.

Material for sequencing was sorted CD4+, CD8+, or CD8+CD57+ T cells (not recorded which) from PBMCs. This TCR derives from a human donor in good health.

For the CDR3, the DNA is TGTGCCAGCAGCTCCCGGACAGGGGGCACCGGGGAGCTGTTTTTT. This codes for CASSSRTGGTGELFF. This chain uses TRBV25-1 with TRBJ2-2; 10 bases are a match to TRBD1. The V gene end was trimmed by 6 bases and the J gene end by 4 bases; junction bases not matched to a gene: 5. The V gene's germline CDR1 is MGHDK and CDR2 SYGVNS. CDR3 length: 15 amino acids.